These 30 T cell receptor beta chains were sequenced from one sample in a study of monozygotic twins with inflammatory bowel disease. TCRdb reanalyzed the 5' RACE reads and collapses them to one entry per CDR3 protein, without DNA. This sample contains over 350,000 distinct CDR3 sequences. Sequenced: blood. Every receptor here comes from a human donor with ulcerative colitis or Crohn's disease, or a healthy co-twin of an affected twin (not recorded which).

This chain connects TRBV5-1 to TRBJ2-2. This CDR3 is built from 15 residues. Germline CDR1 and CDR2: SGHRS and YFSETQ. The CDR3 sequence: CASSPGQAHTGELFF. Combining the CDR3 with reference TRBV5-1 and TRBJ2-2 gives the whole variable domain KAGVTQTPRYLIKTRGQQVTLSCSPISGHRSVSWYQQTPGQGLQFLFEYFSETQRNKGNFPGRFSGRQFSNSRSEMNVSTLELGDSALYLCASSPGQAHTGELFFGEGSRLTVL.

CDR3 region: CAWSVNGRQPQYF. The chain employs TRBV30 and TRBJ2-7; the D call of TRBD2 rests on TCRdb alone, since no DNA is present to check it. CDR1 and CDR2 (germline): GTSNPN, SVGIG (reference sequence). The length of the CDR3 is 13 residues. Combining the CDR3 with reference TRBV30 and TRBJ2-7 gives the whole variable domain SQTIHQWPATLVQPVGSPLSLECTVEGTSNPNLYWYRQAAGRGLQLLFYSVGIGQISSEVPQNLSASRPQDRQFILSSKKLLLSDSGFYLCAWSVNGRQPQYFGPGTRLTVT.

CDR3 sequence: CSARGNEKLFF. The chain couples TRBV20-1 to TRBJ1-4. CDR3 length: 11 residues. Germline-derived CDR1 and CDR2 are DFQATT and SNEGSKA (reference sequence).

This chain connects TRBV5-1 to TRBJ1-2; TCRdb outputs TRBD1, but without DNA this stays unchecked. CDR1 and CDR2 from the germline V gene are SGHRS and YFSETQ. This CDR3 contains 16 residues. The CDR3 region is CASSLGAPDRGAGYTF. The complete variable domain, with remaining parts taken from reference TRBV5-1 and TRBJ1-2, reads KAGVTQTPRYLIKTRGQQVTLSCSPISGHRSVSWYQQTPGQGLQFLFEYFSETQRNKGNFPGRFSGRQFSNSRSEMNVSTLELGDSALYLCASSLGAPDRGAGYTFGSGTRLTVV.

The genes are TRBV9 and TRBJ2-3. This CDR3 is built from 16 residues. Germline CDR1 and CDR2: SGDLS and YYNGEE. The CDR3 here is CASSKAGFPSTDTQYF.

The CDR3: CASSSPGTYNTGELFF. This sequence joins TRBV28 and TRBJ2-2; without DNA, the TCRdb call of TRBD1 cannot be checked. Germline values: CDR1 MDHEN, CDR2 SYDVKM. The length of the CDR3 is 16 residues.

The CDR3 here is CASSLEIYGKSGNTEAFF. The J gene is TRBJ1-1, the V gene TRBV13. The CDR3 spans 18 residues. The germline V gene has CDR1 PRHDT and CDR2 FYEKMQ (reference sequence).

The gene calls are TRBV5-5 and TRBJ2-3; absent DNA, TCRdb's TRBD1 call cannot be checked. Germline V gene sequence: CDR1 SGHKS, CDR2 YYEKEE (reference sequence). The CDR3 is 17 amino acids. CDR3 region: CASSRMAPGPITDTQYF. The full variable domain, rest sourced from reference TRBV5-5 and TRBJ2-3, is DAGVTQSPTHLIKTRGQQVTLRCSPISGHKSVSWYQQVLGQGPQFIFQYYEKEERGRGNFPDRFSARQFPNYSSELNVNALLLGDSALYLCASSRMAPGPITDTQYFGPGTRLTVL.

The chain recombines TRBV7-3 with TRBJ2-1; TCRdb returns TRBD1, unconfirmable since there is no DNA. Germline V lookup: CDR1 SGHTA, CDR2 FQGTGA. The CDR3 spans 15 residues. This chain's CDR3 is CASSPLGQGLDEQFF. Supplemented by reference TRBV7-3 and TRBJ2-1, the full variable domain reads GAGVSQTPSNKVTEKGKYVELRCDPISGHTALYWYRQSLGQGPEFLIYFQGTGAADDSGLPNDRFFAVRPEGSVSTLKIQRTERGDSAVYLCASSPLGQGLDEQFFGPGTRLTVL.

V is TRBV19 and J is TRBJ1-4. The CDR3 extends over 12 amino acids. In germline, CDR1 is LNHDA, CDR2 SQIVND (reference sequence). CDR3 loop: CASNTFAEKLFF.

V gene TRBV7-2 combines with J gene TRBJ1-2; there is no DNA to check the TCRdb D call of TRBD1. Germline V gene lookup returns CDR1 SGHTA and CDR2 FQGNSA. The CDR3 has 15 residues. The CDR3 reads CASSLVPAGGIGYTF.

The V call is TRBV18, the J call TRBJ2-3; absent DNA, TCRdb's TRBD2 call cannot be checked. CDR3 length: 16 amino acids. Germline CDR1 and CDR2: KGHSH and LQKENI. CDR3 amino acids: CASSSPLRGDTDTQYF.

The chain carries TRBV13 and TRBJ2-7; TCRdb's D call, TRBD1, is unchecked because there is no DNA. CDR3 size: 16 residues. CDR1 is PRHDT, CDR2 FYEKMQ, per germline (reference sequence). The chain's CDR3 is CASSPPLGGGSYEQYF.

This chain joins TRBV11-1 and TRBJ1-3. This CDR3 has 19 amino acids. Germline V gene sequence: CDR1 SGHAT, CDR2 FQDESV (reference sequence). CDR3 loop: CASSLDTGWARPSGNTIYF.

This chain joins TRBV4-3 and TRBJ2-4; TCRdb designates TRBD2, a call that cannot be tested without DNA. Germline lookup yields CDR1 LGHNA and CDR2 YSLEER. CDR3 length: 16 residues. The CDR3 sequence: CASSQDPGAGKNIQYF.

The chain combines TRBV3-1 with TRBJ2-7; TCRdb reports TRBD1, a call that lacks DNA to check it against. The CDR3 sequence is 15 residues long. Germline CDR1 LGHDT, CDR2 YNNKEL (reference sequence). The CDR3 sequence is CASSQSRGISYEQYF.

This CDR3 is CSGVRDISTDTQYF. The chain recombines TRBV29-1 with TRBJ2-3; TCRdb lists TRBD1, though no DNA is available to test this call. CDR1 is SQVTM, CDR2 ANQGSEA, per germline. This CDR3 contains 14 residues.

The CDR3 sequence: CASSSTGGANSPLHF. This rearrangement joins TRBV5-5 to TRBJ1-6; TCRdb's D call, TRBD1, is unchecked because there is no DNA. Per germline, CDR1 SGHKS and CDR2 YYEKEE (reference sequence). CDR3 length equals 15 residues.

This chain connects TRBV6-2 or TRBV6-3 to TRBJ2-4. This CDR3 contains 15 residues. In germline, CDR1 is MNHEY, CDR2 SVGEGT. This chain's CDR3 is CASGTNQLAKNIQYF.

The V call is TRBV4-2, the J call TRBJ2-3. The germline CDR1 and CDR2 sequences are LGHNA and YNFKEQ. The CDR3 has 14 amino acids. CDR3 sequence reads: CASSQVGNTDTQYF.

V gene TRBV19 combines with J gene TRBJ1-6. Germline loops: CDR1 LNHDA, CDR2 SQIVND (reference sequence). The CDR3 covers 15 residues. This CDR3 reads CASSIAWQTNSPLHF.

The CDR3 loop is CASSLFGTENYEQYF. The chain recombines TRBV5-6 with TRBJ2-7; TCRdb indicates TRBD1, and absent DNA this call remains unverified. Germline-derived CDR1 and CDR2 are SGHDT and YYEEEE. The CDR3 has 15 residues.

The chain has TRBV10-3 and TRBJ2-7; the TCRdb call, TRBD1, lacks DNA for checking. CDR3 length: 13 residues. The V gene's germline CDR1 is ENHRY and CDR2 SYGVKD. CDR3 loop: CAISRTGGGEQYF.

This chain uses TRBV5-4 with TRBJ1-1; TCRdb's assignment of TRBD1 cannot be checked, as there is no DNA. Germline-derived CDR1 and CDR2 are SGHNT and YYREEE (reference sequence). The CDR3 is 15 amino acids. CDR3 loop: CASSFGTGRGTEAFF.

This rearrangement joins TRBV3-1 to TRBJ1-5; TCRdb names TRBD1, which stays unverified in the absence of DNA. The length of the CDR3 is 17 residues. Germline V gene data show CDR1 as LGHDT and CDR2 as YNNKEL (reference sequence). The CDR3 protein is CASSPLSGGRGNQPQHF.

The chain uses TRBV5-1 and TRBJ2-2; the D gene TCRdb calls, TRBD2, cannot be checked with no DNA. The CDR3 contains 19 residues. Germline V gene lookup returns CDR1 SGHRS and CDR2 YFSETQ. CDR3 amino acids: CASEKRTSGGPSNTGELFF.

The rearrangement links TRBV20-1 to TRBJ2-7; with no DNA, the TCRdb D assignment of TRBD1 cannot be verified. The CDR3 is 13 amino acids. The germline CDR1 and CDR2 sequences are DFQATT and SNEGSKA (reference sequence). The CDR3 loop reads CSAPSDSSYEQYF.

J is TRBJ2-7 and V is TRBV7-9; TCRdb selects TRBD1, and the lack of DNA leaves this call unchecked. The CDR3 totals 16 residues. The germline V gene encodes CDR1 SEHNR and CDR2 FQNEAQ (reference sequence). This CDR3 is CASSYGPGQWDDEQYF.

This chain uses TRBV12-3 or TRBV12-4 with TRBJ1-4; TCRdb indicates TRBD1, and absent DNA this call remains unverified. The CDR3 is 12 amino acids. This CDR3 is CASSSNQGPLSF.

The chain links TRBV6-2 or TRBV6-3 to TRBJ2-1. Germline V lookup: CDR1 MNHEY, CDR2 SVGEGT. This CDR3 is 14 amino acids long. CDR3 amino acids: CASTKSERYNEQFF.